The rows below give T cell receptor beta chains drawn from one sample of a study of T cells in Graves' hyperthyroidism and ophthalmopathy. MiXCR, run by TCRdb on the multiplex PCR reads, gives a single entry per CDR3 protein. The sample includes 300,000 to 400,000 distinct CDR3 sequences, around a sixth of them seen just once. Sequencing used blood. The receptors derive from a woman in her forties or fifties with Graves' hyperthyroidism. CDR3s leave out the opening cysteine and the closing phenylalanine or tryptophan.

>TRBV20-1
SAKVVLGNTEAF
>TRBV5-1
ASSPGTSVYNEQF
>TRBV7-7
ASSFRGGFSEQF
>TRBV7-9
ASSLGTALRETQY
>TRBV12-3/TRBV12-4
ASSLASGGRADTQY
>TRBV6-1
ASSLGQASYEQY
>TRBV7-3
ASSPTRVTADTQY
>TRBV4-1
ASSPQGTSGSYEQF
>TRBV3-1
ASSQVIIGTEAF
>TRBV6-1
ASSGRVSPSNEQF
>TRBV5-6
ASSLYFRLASYEQY
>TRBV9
ASSVGLADNEQF
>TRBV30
AWSQFHQETQY
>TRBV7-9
ASSLVSGTGTDTQY
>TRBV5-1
ASSLNLAGARDTQY
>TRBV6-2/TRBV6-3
ASSLGASGSLNEQF
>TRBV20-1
SARPFSEGYNSPLH
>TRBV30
AWSLNSGGFETQY
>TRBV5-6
ASTDFGGVNTEAF
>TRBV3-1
ASSQVGQGAGNTIY
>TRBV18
ASSPPLAYEQY
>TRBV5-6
ASSLQRNTEAF
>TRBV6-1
ASRSISGLAGTGELF
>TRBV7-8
ASSLEGGRTYGYT
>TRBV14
ASSLQGFNEKLF
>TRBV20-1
SARVRGSTEAF
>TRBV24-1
ATSDHGTGKETQY
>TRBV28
ASSLFSGNNQPQH
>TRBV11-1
ASSFLGGSGSQF
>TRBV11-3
ASSEGPGQEETQY
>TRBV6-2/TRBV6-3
ASLSPGYNEQF